This is a list of T cell receptor beta chains from one sample in a study of T cell repertoires in cytomegalovirus infection. Their antigen targets remain unknown. MiXCR, applied by TCRdb to the reads, yields one record per CDR3 protein. In the table there are about 700,000 distinct CDR3 sequences, about 33% of which are singletons. This specimen consisted of cultured PBMCs, obtained from culture after CMV antigen stimulation. The receptors derive from a human donor in good health (CMV status not recorded). Some clones in this sample may be carry-over from other donors' samples. Each CDR3 is given with its conserved first and last residue. Each record gives: CDR3 length, clone size, D gene, V gene, J gene, CDR3 DNA, CDR3 protein. D genes are given only for firm matches. Part of the rows lack a size; the others show once, few, many or a class for expanded clones.

len: 13; abundance: few; d_gene: .; v_gene: TRBV5-1; j_gene: TRBJ1-6; CDR3nt: TGCGCCAGCAGCGTCGACGGGGGTTTGGCCCTCCACTTT; CDR3aa: CASSVDGGLALHF
len: 11; abundance: .; d_gene: .; v_gene: TRBV6-2/TRBV6-3; j_gene: TRBJ2-1; CDR3nt: TGTGCCAGTATGGCCTACAATGAGCAGTTCTTC; CDR3aa: CASMAYNEQFF
len: 13; abundance: many; d_gene: .; v_gene: TRBV7-2; j_gene: TRBJ2-3; CDR3nt: TGTGCCAGCAGCTTAGACAGGGTGGATACGCAGTATTTT; CDR3aa: CASSLDRVDTQYF
len: 14; abundance: .; d_gene: TRBD2; v_gene: TRBV18; j_gene: TRBJ2-3; CDR3nt: TGTGCCAGCTCACCAGGGACTAGATCCGATACGCAGTATTTT; CDR3aa: CASSPGTRSDTQYF
len: 17; abundance: .; d_gene: TRBD2; v_gene: TRBV6-2/TRBV6-3; j_gene: TRBJ2-7; CDR3nt: TGTGCCAGCAGTGACTACGGGTGGTTACGATCCGGGACTAGTGAGAACTTC; CDR3aa: CASSDYGWLRSGTSENF
len: 13; abundance: .; d_gene: .; v_gene: TRBV15; j_gene: TRBJ1-1; CDR3nt: TGTGCCACCAGCACGAAGAGGGCTAGTGAAGCTTTCTTT; CDR3aa: CATSTKRASEAFF
len: 16; abundance: few; d_gene: .; v_gene: TRBV27; j_gene: TRBJ1-6; CDR3nt: TGTGCCAGCAGTCCAACATACAGGGTCCCAAATTCACCCCTCCACTTT; CDR3aa: CASSPTYRVPNSPLHF
len: 17; abundance: .; d_gene: TRBD2; v_gene: TRBV11-3; j_gene: TRBJ2-2; CDR3nt: TGTGCCAGCAGCCTAGCGGCTAGCGGGGGACGTACCGGGGAGCTGTTTTTT; CDR3aa: CASSLAASGGRTGELFF
len: 13; abundance: few; d_gene: .; v_gene: TRBV29-1; j_gene: TRBJ1-1; CDR3nt: TGCAGCGTTGATGAGGGGGGAGGCACTGAAGCTTTCTTT; CDR3aa: CSVDEGGGTEAFF
len: 12; abundance: .; d_gene: .; v_gene: TRBV7-2; j_gene: TRBJ2-7; CDR3nt: TGTGCCAGCAGCACTACTAGGCGCGAGCAGTACTTC; CDR3aa: CASSTTRREQYF
len: 14; abundance: .; d_gene: TRBD1; v_gene: TRBV7-8; j_gene: TRBJ2-7; CDR3nt: TGTGCCAGCAGACCCAGGGGGAAGCCCTACGAGCAGTACTTC; CDR3aa: CASRPRGKPYEQYF
len: 14; abundance: few; d_gene: .; v_gene: TRBV18; j_gene: TRBJ2-7; CDR3nt: TGTGCCAGCTTATCGGGGGGCGAAGGCTACGAGCAGTACTTC; CDR3aa: CASLSGGEGYEQYF
len: 16; abundance: .; d_gene: TRBD2; v_gene: TRBV6-5; j_gene: TRBJ2-4; CDR3nt: TGTGCCAGCAGAGATGGGGGAGCGGGGTCCCAAAACATTCAGTACTTC; CDR3aa: CASRDGGAGSQNIQYF
len: 15; abundance: few; d_gene: .; v_gene: TRBV15; j_gene: TRBJ2-7; CDR3nt: TGTGCCACCAGCAGTACGCCGGGAAGCTCCTACGAGCAGTACTTC; CDR3aa: CATSSTPGSSYEQYF
len: 12; abundance: many; d_gene: .; v_gene: TRBV7-2; j_gene: TRBJ2-7; CDR3nt: TGTGCCAGCAGCCAGAGCTCCTACGAGCAGTACTTC; CDR3aa: CASSQSSYEQYF
len: 17; abundance: .; d_gene: TRBD2; v_gene: TRBV5-1; j_gene: TRBJ2-1; CDR3nt: TGCGCCAGCAGCTTGGCCGTGGGATTAGCGGGCGGTAATGAGCAGTTCTTC; CDR3aa: CASSLAVGLAGGNEQFF
len: 13; abundance: .; d_gene: .; v_gene: TRBV6-5; j_gene: TRBJ2-1; CDR3nt: TGTGCCAGCAGTCGGACTATTTCCAATGAGCAGTTCTTC; CDR3aa: CASSRTISNEQFF
len: 15; abundance: .; d_gene: TRBD2; v_gene: TRBV20-1; j_gene: TRBJ2-5; CDR3nt: TGCAGTGCTAGAGTGGCGGGGGGGCCGCCAGAGACCCAGTACTTC; CDR3aa: CSARVAGGPPETQYF
len: 14; abundance: .; d_gene: TRBD1; v_gene: TRBV7-2; j_gene: TRBJ2-7; CDR3nt: TGTGCCAGCAGCCTGGACAGGGGAGTCTACGAGCAGTACTTC; CDR3aa: CASSLDRGVYEQYF
len: 14; abundance: .; d_gene: .; v_gene: TRBV2; j_gene: TRBJ1-2; CDR3nt: TGTGCCAGCAGTGAAGTCACGGGCATGGTTGGCTACACCTTC; CDR3aa: CASSEVTGMVGYTF
len: 14; abundance: .; d_gene: .; v_gene: TRBV2; j_gene: TRBJ2-4; CDR3nt: TGTGCCAGCAAAAGAGGGGTAGCCAAAAACATTCAGTACTTC; CDR3aa: CASKRGVAKNIQYF
len: 15; abundance: many; d_gene: TRBD2; v_gene: TRBV7-2; j_gene: TRBJ2-1; CDR3nt: TGTGCCAGCAGCTTAGTAGCGGGGGGGAAGAATGAGCAGTTCTTC; CDR3aa: CASSLVAGGKNEQFF
len: 16; abundance: few; d_gene: .; v_gene: TRBV5-1; j_gene: TRBJ1-5; CDR3nt: TGCGCCAGCAGCTTGGGTACAGACTGGAGCAATCAGCCCCAGCATTTT; CDR3aa: CASSLGTDWSNQPQHF
len: 15; abundance: few; d_gene: TRBD1; v_gene: TRBV14; j_gene: TRBJ2-1; CDR3nt: TGTGCCAGCAGCCTAGGACAGGGTTTTTACAATGAGCAGTTCTTC; CDR3aa: CASSLGQGFYNEQFF
len: 14; abundance: .; d_gene: .; v_gene: TRBV27; j_gene: TRBJ1-1; CDR3nt: TGTGCCAGCAGAGCCGGCCCGGCAGACTTAGAAGCTTTCTTT; CDR3aa: CASRAGPADLEAFF
len: 16; abundance: many; d_gene: TRBD1; v_gene: TRBV10-3; j_gene: TRBJ1-5; CDR3nt: TGTGCCACAAGACAGGGAGAAGGCGGGATTTATCAGCCCCAGCATTTT; CDR3aa: CATRQGEGGIYQPQHF
len: 12; abundance: few; d_gene: .; v_gene: TRBV20-1; j_gene: TRBJ2-1; CDR3nt: TGCAGTGCTGGGAGGCTTACCAATGAGCAGTTCTTC; CDR3aa: CSAGRLTNEQFF
len: 14; abundance: .; d_gene: .; v_gene: TRBV5-4; j_gene: TRBJ2-7; CDR3nt: TGTGCCAGCAGCTTGGGGACCAGACCTCTCGAGCAGTACTTC; CDR3aa: CASSLGTRPLEQYF
len: 14; abundance: .; d_gene: .; v_gene: TRBV7-3; j_gene: TRBJ1-1; CDR3nt: TGTGCCAGCAGCTTGAGTACCCTGAACACTGAAGCTTTCTTT; CDR3aa: CASSLSTLNTEAFF
len: 14; abundance: many; d_gene: .; v_gene: TRBV7-6; j_gene: TRBJ1-1; CDR3nt: TGTGCCAGCAGCTTAACCGGGACGGTCACTGAAGCTTTCTTT; CDR3aa: CASSLTGTVTEAFF
len: 15; abundance: .; d_gene: .; v_gene: TRBV4-1; j_gene: TRBJ2-2; CDR3nt: TGCGCCAGCAGCCAACCGGGGTCTCGCACCGGGGAGCTGTTTTTT; CDR3aa: CASSQPGSRTGELFF
len: 11; abundance: .; d_gene: .; v_gene: TRBV6-2/TRBV6-3; j_gene: TRBJ2-1; CDR3nt: TGTGCCAGCAGCCCTCTGACCGGGCAGTTCTTC; CDR3aa: CASSPLTGQFF
len: 15; abundance: .; d_gene: TRBD2; v_gene: TRBV20-1; j_gene: TRBJ2-3; CDR3nt: TGCAGTGCCACGCCGGGAGCGGGAGACACAGATACGCAGTATTTT; CDR3aa: CSATPGAGDTDTQYF
len: 11; abundance: .; d_gene: .; v_gene: TRBV30; j_gene: TRBJ2-7; CDR3nt: TGTGCCTGGGGGGCGCTGGGTGAGCAGTACTTC; CDR3aa: CAWGALGEQYF
len: 15; abundance: .; d_gene: .; v_gene: TRBV12-3/TRBV12-4; j_gene: TRBJ1-5; CDR3nt: TGTGCCAGCAGTTCCCTGGACTCTAGCAATCAGCCCCAGCATTTT; CDR3aa: CASSSLDSSNQPQHF
len: 15; abundance: .; d_gene: TRBD2; v_gene: TRBV2; j_gene: TRBJ2-1; CDR3nt: TGTGCCAGCATTACTAGCGGGAGAGGGAGCAATGAGCAGTTCTTC; CDR3aa: CASITSGRGSNEQFF
len: 15; abundance: .; d_gene: .; v_gene: TRBV27; j_gene: TRBJ1-5; CDR3nt: TGTGCCAGCCGCCTTGTAGGGGGGACGGATCAGCCCCAGCATTTT; CDR3aa: CASRLVGGTDQPQHF
len: 14; abundance: many; d_gene: TRBD1; v_gene: TRBV7-2; j_gene: TRBJ1-6; CDR3nt: TGTGCCAGCAGCTCGGGACAGGGCTATTCACCCCTCCACTTT; CDR3aa: CASSSGQGYSPLHF
len: 18; abundance: few; d_gene: TRBD1; v_gene: TRBV27; j_gene: TRBJ1-6; CDR3nt: TGTGCCAGCAGTACGACTGTTATCGGACAGGGAATAAATTCACCCCTCCACTTT; CDR3aa: CASSTTVIGQGINSPLHF
len: 14; abundance: .; d_gene: TRBD2; v_gene: TRBV28; j_gene: TRBJ2-3; CDR3nt: TGTGCCAGCAGTTTGATAGCGGGAGTGAATACGCAGTATTTT; CDR3aa: CASSLIAGVNTQYF
len: 14; abundance: .; d_gene: TRBD1; v_gene: TRBV6-2/TRBV6-3; j_gene: TRBJ2-4; CDR3nt: TGTGCCAGCAGGTCAGGGGGCGCTAGAAACATTCAGTACTTC; CDR3aa: CASRSGGARNIQYF
len: 12; abundance: many; d_gene: .; v_gene: TRBV7-2; j_gene: TRBJ2-3; CDR3nt: TGTGCCAGCAGCCCGACAGGTGACTCGCAGTATTTT; CDR3aa: CASSPTGDSQYF
len: 16; abundance: many; d_gene: .; v_gene: TRBV7-6; j_gene: TRBJ2-1; CDR3nt: TGTGCCAGCAGCCTCTCACCGGGGACATCATACAATGAGCAGTTCTTC; CDR3aa: CASSLSPGTSYNEQFF
len: 12; abundance: few; d_gene: .; v_gene: TRBV10-3; j_gene: TRBJ2-3; CDR3nt: TGTGCCACCCAGGACGGCACAGATACGCAGTATTTT; CDR3aa: CATQDGTDTQYF
len: 14; abundance: few; d_gene: TRBD2; v_gene: TRBV15; j_gene: TRBJ2-1; CDR3nt: TGTGCCACCCGTGCAGCGGGAGGGTACAATGAGCAGTTCTTC; CDR3aa: CATRAAGGYNEQFF
len: 15; abundance: .; d_gene: TRBD2; v_gene: TRBV12-3/TRBV12-4; j_gene: TRBJ2-7; CDR3nt: TGTGCCAGCAGTCCAGGACTAGTAATAACGAACGAGCAGTACTTC; CDR3aa: CASSPGLVITNEQYF
len: 18; abundance: few; d_gene: .; v_gene: TRBV7-2; j_gene: TRBJ2-7; CDR3nt: TGTGCCAGCAGCTTAGTGGCGGGATCTGCCGCCTACTCCTACGAGCAGTACTTC; CDR3aa: CASSLVAGSAAYSYEQYF
len: 13; abundance: .; d_gene: .; v_gene: TRBV20-1; j_gene: TRBJ2-7; CDR3nt: TGCAGTGCTAACAGAATGGGGGACTACGAGCAGTACTTC; CDR3aa: CSANRMGDYEQYF
len: 16; abundance: .; d_gene: TRBD2; v_gene: TRBV9; j_gene: TRBJ2-5; CDR3nt: TGTGCCAGCAGCACAGGGACTAGCGGGGTTCAAGAGACCCAGTACTTC; CDR3aa: CASSTGTSGVQETQYF
len: 14; abundance: .; d_gene: .; v_gene: TRBV19; j_gene: TRBJ2-3; CDR3nt: TGTGCCAGTAGTATCCCGGGCCCCACAGATACGCAGTATTTT; CDR3aa: CASSIPGPTDTQYF
len: 17; abundance: .; d_gene: TRBD1; v_gene: TRBV2; j_gene: TRBJ1-5; CDR3nt: TGTGCCAGCAGTGAAGCGGGAGGAGGTACAGGGGGTCAGCCCCAGCATTTT; CDR3aa: CASSEAGGGTGGQPQHF
len: 14; abundance: .; d_gene: .; v_gene: TRBV6-1; j_gene: TRBJ2-3; CDR3nt: TGTGCCAGCAGGCCTACGGGAAGCACCTATACGCAGTATTTT; CDR3aa: CASRPTGSTYTQYF
len: 15; abundance: .; d_gene: .; v_gene: TRBV6-2/TRBV6-3; j_gene: TRBJ1-3; CDR3nt: TGTGCCAGCAGGCCCACTGGACACTCTGGAAACACCATATATTTT; CDR3aa: CASRPTGHSGNTIYF
len: 18; abundance: many; d_gene: .; v_gene: TRBV7-2; j_gene: TRBJ2-2; CDR3nt: TGTGCCAGCAGCGCCATCGAAGGAGAAGCGTTGTACACCGGGGAGCTGTTTTTT; CDR3aa: CASSAIEGEALYTGELFF
len: 13; abundance: many; d_gene: .; v_gene: TRBV12-3/TRBV12-4; j_gene: TRBJ2-3; CDR3nt: TGTGCCAGCAGACGATTAGACACAGATACGCAGTATTTT; CDR3aa: CASRRLDTDTQYF
len: 15; abundance: .; d_gene: TRBD1; v_gene: TRBV7-6; j_gene: TRBJ1-5; CDR3nt: TGTGCCAGCAGCCTCGGACAGGGGGCCTATCAGCCCCAGCATTTT; CDR3aa: CASSLGQGAYQPQHF
len: 15; abundance: many; d_gene: .; v_gene: TRBV7-6; j_gene: TRBJ2-5; CDR3nt: TGTGCCAGCAGCTTACTCCGCCTGTCCCAAGAGACCCAGTACTTC; CDR3aa: CASSLLRLSQETQYF